The TCR beta chain under discussion was sequenced for a study of cytomegalovirus exposure and HLA in healthy donors. The CDR3 consists of 18 residues. Germline loops: CDR1 SGHTA, CDR2 FQGNSA. After removal of 3 bases from V and 2 bases from J, the junction contained 15 bases not matched to a gene. PCR primers comprised 60 Vbeta and 13 Jbeta primers. The assay was immunoSEQ multiplex PCR, and TCRdb's table has in-frame clones only and misses some. Among about 170,000 clones, 75% to 90% were seen once, and the ten largest hold more than 1%. Sample: PBMCs. The chain joins TRBV7-2 to TRBJ2-5; 7 positions agree with TRBD2. The receptor's source is a boy aged 2 to 9 in good health and CMV-seronegative. The CDR3 loop is CASSFREGSAGPQETQYF. The CDR3 region has the DNA TGTGCCAGCAGCTTCCGTGAGGGGTCAGCGGGGCCTCAAGAGACCCAGTACTTC.